The 16 T cell receptor beta chains reported below all come from one sample, sequenced in a study of neurological immune-mediated disorders. TCRdb reanalysed the 5' RACE reads using MiXCR and keeps one entry per CDR3 protein. Of more than 75,000 distinct CDR3 sequences in the sample, around 3.5% are singletons; the top ten hold around 3.1%. The sequencing sample was made of PBMCs. The source is a woman aged 45 to 65 with multiple sclerosis.

This clonotype was counted only a few times. This sequence may be a read error, since a much larger clone differs from it by one base. The V call is TRBV28, the J call TRBJ2-4, with 9 bases lining up with TRBD2. The CDR3 runs to 16 residues. From germline, CDR1 is MDHEN and CDR2 SYDVKM. This CDR3 is CASRVLAGRAKKIQYF. CDR3 nucleotide sequence: TGTGCCAGCAGAGTGCTAGCGGGGAGAGCCAAAAAAATTCAGTACTTC.

This clonotype appeared many times. V and J are TRBV12-3 or TRBV12-4 and TRBJ1-5; D is uncertain. V lost 5 bases to trimming and J lost 0 bases, with 5 bases between them. The CDR3 extends over 13 amino acids. This CDR3 is CASSTHSNQPQHF. DNA for the CDR3: TGTGCCAGCAGTACCCATAGCAATCAGCCCCAGCATTTT.

With respect to this clonotype: The CDR3 does not end in the conserved phenylalanine or tryptophan, so this is likely a read error. The chain recombines TRBV6-1 with TRBJ2-3; unclear D gene. The CDR3 length is 14 residues. Trimming removed 6 bases at V and 5 bases at J, with 15 bases between. From germline, CDR1 is MNHNS and CDR2 SASEGT. The CDR3 DNA sequence: TGTGCCAGCAGACCCAACGCGAACATAGATACGCAGTATCTT. Amino acid sequence: CASRPNANIDTQYL.

The sample holds many counts of this clonotype. V is TRBV7-3 and J is TRBJ2-5, with 11 bases lining up with TRBD2. CDR3 size: 15 residues. Germline V gene data show CDR1 as SGHTA and CDR2 as FQGTGA. The V segment lost 5 bases and the J segment 2 bases; nucleotides outside the gene matches: 4. This chain's CDR3 is CASSPTSGVQETQYF. The CDR3 nucleotides read TGTGCCAGCAGCCCGACTAGCGGGGTTCAAGAGACCCAGTACTTC.

This clonotype occurred many times. The V call is TRBV20-1, the J call TRBJ2-7; D is possibly TRBD1 or TRBD2 (6 bases each). V lost 3 bases, J lost 3 bases, and 18 bases lay in between. Germline V gene data show CDR1 as DFQATT and CDR2 as SNEGSKA (reference sequence). There are 15 residues in the CDR3. The CDR3 here is CSASSPKGGGYEQYF. Here the CDR3 DNA reads TGCAGTGCTAGCTCTCCAAAAGGGGGAGGCTACGAGCAGTACTTC.

This clonotype was seen ten or more times. The chain recombines TRBV4-3 with TRBJ2-5; 12 bases line up with TRBD2. This CDR3 has 16 residues. Trimming took 4 bases from V and 7 from J; bases not matched to a gene: 10. Germline values: CDR1 LGHNA, CDR2 YSLEER. Written as DNA, the CDR3 is TGCGCCAGCAGCCTCCGGCTAGCGGGGGGGCCCGCGACCCAGTACTTC. This encodes CASSLRLAGGPATQYF.

In its sample, this clonotype was seen many times. The genes are TRBV6-1 and TRBJ1-6; D is undetermined. Trimming removed 3 bases at V and 14 bases at J, with 11 bases between. There are 12 residues in the CDR3. Germline V gene sequence: CDR1 MNHNS, CDR2 SASEGT. CDR3 DNA: TGTGCCAGCAGTGATCTACGGGTAACCCTCCACTTT. Protein: CASSDLRVTLHF.

This clonotype was picked up many times. J is TRBJ2-5 and V is TRBV5-1; TRBD2 matches 10 bases. Germline assignment: CDR1 SGHRS and CDR2 YFSETQ. Unmatched junction bases numbered 9, after V lost 4 bases and J lost 3 bases. The CDR3 has 16 amino acids. CDR3 DNA sequence: TGCGCCAGCAGCCAAAGCGGACTAGCGGTGAAAGAGACCCAGTACTTC. Translated, it gives CASSQSGLAVKETQYF. Combining the CDR3 with reference TRBV5-1 and TRBJ2-5 gives the whole variable domain KAGVTQTPRYLIKTRGQQVTLSCSPISGHRSVSWYQQTPGQGLQFLFEYFSETQRNKGNFPGRFSGRQFSNSRSEMNVSTLELGDSALYLCASSQSGLAVKETQYFGPGTRLLVL.

In its sample, this clonotype was seen many times. This chain uses TRBV4-3 with TRBJ2-1; 9 nucleotides agree with TRBD2. V lost 5 bases and J lost 10; bases outside the gene matches: 15. Germline CDR1 LGHNA, CDR2 YSLEER. CDR3 length: 16 residues. The CDR3 coding sequence is TGCGCCAGCAGCTATAATCGCGGGGGGGCCAGGGGAGAGCAGTTCTTC. Its protein product is CASSYNRGGARGEQFF.

This clonotype was seen ten or more times. The rearrangement links TRBV12-3 or TRBV12-4 to TRBJ1-5; D is perhaps TRBD1 (5 bases). This CDR3 region has 14 residues. Between the trimmed V and J ends, which lost 4 bases and 2 bases, there was a span of 9 bases. The CDR3 is CASSSGWRNQPQHF. CDR3 nucleotide sequence: TGTGCCAGCAGTTCAGGGTGGCGCAATCAGCCCCAGCATTTT.

Ten or more counts support this clonotype. The chain joins TRBV7-2 to TRBJ2-7; D might be TRBD2 (6 bases). Germline CDR1 is SGHTA and CDR2 is FQGNSA. CDR3 size: 15 residues. Deletions cut 5 bases from V and 3 bases from J, with 17 bases between. The CDR3, as DNA: TGTGCCAGCAGCATACGCGGGGCGCTCGGCTACGAGCAGTACTTC. This sequence encodes CASSIRGALGYEQYF.

This clonotype was seen ten or more times. The J gene is TRBJ1-2, the V gene TRBV20-1, with 7 bases matching TRBD1. Germline V gene data show CDR1 as DFQATT and CDR2 as SNEGSKA (reference sequence). Trimming at V came to 6 bases and at J to 8 bases, leaving 15 bases not matched to a gene. The length of the CDR3 is 14 residues. CDR3 in DNA: TGCAGTGCCTACCTAGGGACAGCTGGTGGCGGCTACACCTTC. Its protein is CSAYLGTAGGGYTF.

At least ten counts were recorded for this clonotype. The chain links TRBV5-6 to TRBJ2-1; D is perhaps TRBD2 (6 bases). CDR3 length: 14 residues. CDR1 and CDR2 (germline): SGHDT, YYEEEE. V dropped 4 bases and J dropped 3 bases, with 11 bases sitting between them. The chain's CDR3 is CASSGGRSYNEQFF. CDR3 bases: TGTGCCAGCAGCGGAGGGCGCAGCTACAATGAGCAGTTCTTC.

This clonotype was observed a handful of times. V and J are TRBV20-1 and TRBJ1-1; the D is unclear. CDR3 size: 14 residues. CDR1 and CDR2 (germline): DFQATT, SNEGSKA (reference sequence). The germline V and J ends were trimmed by 0 bases and 11 bases, with 19 bases remaining between them. The CDR3 protein is CSARDSFRTFDAFF. CDR3 nucleotides: TGCAGTGCTAGAGATTCTTTCAGAACCTTCGACGCTTTCTTT.

This clonotype has at least ten counts. The CDR3 region has the DNA TGTGCCACCAGCAGAGTCTTCACTAGCGGGGGGACTAGCCAAGAGACCCAGTACTTC. Its translation: CATSRVFTSGGTSQETQYF. The rearrangement links TRBV15 to TRBJ2-5; 12 nucleotides agree with TRBD2. Germline values: CDR1 LNHNV, CDR2 YYDKDF (reference sequence). The CDR3 loop spans 19 amino acids. Unmatched junction bases numbered 10, after V lost 1 base and J lost 1 base.

This clonotype was detected many times. The V call is TRBV2, the J call TRBJ2-5; D gene unclear. The ends were cut back, 7 bases at V and 1 base at J, with 16 bases in the middle. CDR1 SNHLY and CDR2 FYNNEI come from the germline V gene. CDR3 length: 15 residues. The CDR3 DNA is TGTGCCAGCAATCCCCTCGGTCGTGCCCAAGAGACCCAGTACTTC. It encodes CASNPLGRAQETQYF. The full variable domain, its missing parts supplied by reference TRBV2 and TRBJ2-5, is EPEVTQTPSHQVTQMGQEVILRCVPISNHLYFYWYRQILGQKVEFLVSFYNNEISEKSEIFDDQFSVERPDGSNFTLKIRSTKLEDSAMYFCASNPLGRAQETQYFGPGTRLLVL.